The subject of this entry is one T cell receptor (beta chain). Its target antigen remains unknown. Base qualities are not at hand, and no much larger clone is one base apart. A distance of 11 bases separates the germline ends of V and J, which lose 3 bases and 3 bases respectively. The germline V gene sets CDR1 to SGHTA and CDR2 to FQGNSA. Reading from cysteine to phenylalanine, the CDR3 counts 14 amino acids. The CDR3 DNA has 42 bases and is translated from base 1. This specimen belongs to a study of T cell responses to AZD1222 COVID-19 vaccine listed by TCRdb under 2021. Study-level background: TCR sequencing was performed for more than 230 trial participants, of whom around 210 were given two doses of AZD1222 and 26 were given two doses of MenACWY control vaccine. Trial participants were enrolled by age into subgroups of 18-55, 56-69 and 70-plus years, and around 150, 28 and 57 TCR-sequenced participants, respectively, were included in these subgroups. The paper as a whole reports these results and caveats: A significant rise in spike-specific TCR breadth and depth was observed after two AZD1222 doses relative to day 0 and relative to MenACWY recipients. Nearly half of unique spike-specific TCRs reportedly recognized epitopes outside regions mutated in the B.1.351 and B.1.1.7 variants. CD4 TCRs associated with the vaccine covered the entire spike protein, and the dominant responses were in regions 160-218 and 743-854. In the small 56-69-year group, the increase in depth fell short of significance, most likely because of low power. Because no day 14 peak-response samples were available, the repertoires could be characterized only after the peak T cell response. Only a handful of AZD1222 recipients were SARS-CoV-2 seropositive at baseline, limiting conclusions about previously exposed vaccinees. Most participants were white British and females outnumbered males, and the authors suggested that clonal diversity may have been underestimated.

The CDR3 regions of human TCRbeta chains were subjected to immunosequencing. In the original analysis: Repertoire TCRs were matched against a reference library of SARS-CoV-2-specific TCRs generated with the MIRA antigen-specificity platform. Breadth meant the fraction of unique TCRs that were SARS-CoV-2-associated, whereas depth meant the fraction of total T cells that were SARS-CoV-2-associated. Using the MIRA data, every spike-specific TCR was mapped to the spike region that the TCR reacted to and assigned to either a CD4 or a CD8 class. Log10-transformed breadth and depth values were compared by one-way ANOVA with Sidak's multiple comparisons tests. Entries here come from immuneACCESS through TCRdb and include only in-frame sequences with V and J called. Some clones fail to appear in such tables; in the studies checked, an unresolved V gene covers under half of the shortfall, and the cause of the remainder is unknown. That table is the source of V, J and clone size, and D and trimming were worked out from the DNA. This sample is represented by some 200,000 clones; about nine tenths of them were singletons. The ten largest clones capture about 3.5% of the sample.

The meaning of the sample's time point label: about 28 days (+/-7) after the second vaccine dose. AZD1222 recipients given second doses at about 4 weeks or at about 12 weeks were pooled, since spike-specific TCR depth and breadth were not found to differ between the two schedules. Vaccinee samples came from UK trials COV001 and COV002, including a single-blind randomized controlled phase 2/3 trial of AZD1222 (ChAdOx1 nCoV-19) in healthy adults. Trial participant PBMC samples were collected at day 0 and day 28 after the second dose for TCRbeta chain sequencing. The specimen was peripheral blood, collected 28 days after the second AZD1222 dose. The chain is assembled from TRBV7-2 and TRBJ1-2; the D gene remains uncertain. The receptor's source is an adult who received the AZD1222 COVID-19 vaccine. The CDR3 corresponds to CASSLRLTDYGYTF. The nucleotide sequence reads TGTGCCAGCAGCTTGAGACTTACAGACTATGGCTACACCTTC. Here the CDR3 is joined to the reference TRBV7-2 and TRBJ1-2 genes, and the full variable domain is: GAGVSQSPSNKVTEKGKDVELRCDPISGHTALYWYRQSLGQGLEFLIYFQGNSAPDKSGLPSDRFSAERTGGSVSTLTIQRTQQEDSAVYLCASSLRLTDYGYTFGSGTRLTVV.